The present TCR beta chain was sequenced within a study of blood T cell repertoires in COVID-19 (TCRdb year 2020). The study in broad terms: Collaborator samples came from the United States, Italy and Spain and covered acute and convalescent phases of COVID-19. Subjects who had been exposed to COVID-19, were actively infected with it, or had recovered from it provided the deeply sampled blood TCRbeta repertoires that made up the dataset. The sample metadata nearly always contained a de-identified subject ID, COVID-19 status, age in years and sex. The repertoires were released in a freely available public database meant as a resource for research on the immune response to SARS-CoV-2. The material from the prospective study consisted of cDNA or gDNA derived from T cells, B-cell-depleted T cells, or PBMCs. The samples were drawn from two sources: the first 160 participants of the ongoing ImmuneRACE study, and about 1,300 subjects contributed by 6 global collaborators. Where HLA class I and class II types were available, the types were taken from metadata supplied by the sample provider, not from assay-based typing.

Collaborating institutions collected whole blood in K2EDTA tubes following their own protocols. For TCRbeta analysis, collaborators shipped samples in one of three forms: frozen whole blood, isolated PBMCs, or DNA extracted from either of those sample types. TCRbeta CDR3 regions were amplified from genomic DNA using the immunoSEQ Assay, a bias-controlled multiplex PCR. Per the authors' processing: Within the assay, amplification of reference gene primers was used to estimate how many nucleated cells each sample contained. Sequence reads were collapsed and filtered to measure the absolute abundance of every unique TCRbeta CDR3 rearrangement. For each sample, productive Simpson clonality was calculated as the square root of Simpson's diversity index across productive rearrangements. The source is immuneACCESS, and TCRdb retained only in-frame sequences with V and J called. Part of the clones is not carried over; for the studies checked, unresolved V genes explain less than half of this, and the remainder is unexplained. That table supplies the V and J calls and clone size; D and trimming were determined from the DNA. The sample records about 200,000 clones, less than 85% of which are singletons. The top ten hold around 6% of the sample.

This clone appeared once. The antigen it recognizes is unknown. Base qualities are not recorded, but no much larger clone differs from it by a single base. The study at large found these results: Clinical and demographic metadata were provided uncurated, with the amount varying by source and participant.

CDR1 and CDR2 are read off the germline V gene (reference sequence) as MNHEY and SMNVEV. The CDR3 spans 13 residues, from the cysteine through the phenylalanine. Only CDR3 DNA remains: 39 bases, in frame from the first base. V gives up 2 bases and J gives up 1 base, and the segment between their germline ends measures 4 bases. The chain couples TRBV27 to TRBJ2-3, with an unclear D gene assignment. Sequencing was carried out using peripheral blood. The clonotype was recovered from a woman between 70 and 85 years old with acute or convalescent COVID-19. This receptor has the CDR3 CASSLVGTDTQYF. The DNA sequence follows: TGTGCCAGCAGTTTAGTCGGCACAGATACGCAGTATTTT.